Here is one T cell receptor (beta chain) with its context. This record comes from a study of glioma-infiltrating T cells. Amplification of TCR alpha and beta CDR3 regions from RNA used iRepertoire nested multiplex PCR. Input was 100-400 ng of tissue mRNA or PBMC total RNA. TCRdb called the multiplex PCR reads again in MiXCR, with one record for every CDR3 protein. The table shows roughly 350,000 distinct CDR3 sequences, with roughly 41% occurring only once. The sequence derives from a human donor with low-grade glioma or glioblastoma, undergoing nonglioma brain surgery, or in good health (not recorded which). Material for sequencing was glioma tissue, nonneoplastic brain tissue, or PBMCs (not recorded which).

CDR3 bases: TGTGCCAGCAATTCAATCAATCAGCCCCAGCATTTT. This translates into CASNSINQPQHF. The V gene is TRBV28, the J gene TRBJ1-5; no clear D. V was clipped by 7 bases and J by 3 bases, with 7 bases between them. The CDR3 has 12 amino acids. Per the germline V gene, CDR1 is MDHEN and CDR2 is SYDVKM. Supplemented by reference TRBV28 and TRBJ1-5, the full variable domain reads DVKVTQSSRYLVKRTGEKVFLECVQDMDHENMFWYRQDPGLGLRLIYFSYDVKMKEKGDIPEGYSVSREKKERFSLILESASTNQTSMYLCASNSINQPQHFGDGTRLSIL.